The 29 T cell receptor beta chains reported below all come from one sample, sequenced in a study of cytomegalovirus exposure and HLA in healthy donors. Profiling relied on immunoSEQ multiplex PCR, and the TCRdb table lists in-frame clones only, not all of them. The table includes roughly 180,000 clones, 84% detected once. The specimen was PBMCs. Receptors were obtained from a man aged 18 to 35 in good health and CMV-seropositive.

V usage is TRBV19 and J usage is TRBJ1-2; TRBD1 matches at 7 bases. The CDR3 length is 13 residues. The junction had 6 bases not matched to a gene; V was cut back by 3 bases and J by 8 bases. From germline, CDR1 is LNHDA and CDR2 SQIVND (reference sequence). The CDR3 DNA reads TGTGCCAGTAGTATCTCCACAGGGGAGGGCTACACCTTC. Encoded protein: CASSISTGEGYTF. Variable domain in full (rest from reference TRBV19 and TRBJ1-2): DGGITQSPKYLFRKEGQNVTLSCEQNLNHDAMYWYRQDPGQGLRLIYYSQIVNDFQKGDIAEGYSVSREKKESFPLTVTSAQKNPTAFYLCASSISTGEGYTFGSGTRLTVV.

The chain links TRBV5-6 to TRBJ1-1; 8 bases map to TRBD1. The CDR3 sequence is 14 residues long. Germline V gene sequence: CDR1 SGHDT, CDR2 YYEEEE. The J segment lost 2 bases and the V segment lost 3 bases, leaving 3 bases of the junction unmatched. CDR3: CASSWGQANTEAFF. CDR3 nucleotide sequence: TGTGCCAGCAGCTGGGGACAGGCTAACACTGAAGCTTTCTTT.

This clone showed up just once. This chain uses TRBV14 with TRBJ2-6, with 11 positions matching TRBD1. The CDR3 totals 18 residues. Germline V CDR1 and CDR2: SGHDN, FVKESK. J was trimmed by 4 bases and V by 0 bases; bases with no gene match: 5. CDR3 protein: CASSQDGTGGLGANVLTF. The CDR3 DNA sequence: TGTGCCAGCAGCCAAGATGGGACAGGGGGATTGGGGGCCAACGTCCTGACTTTC.

This clone was counted a few times. The V call is TRBV27, the J call TRBJ2-7; D remains unclear. This CDR3 comprises 13 residues. The V gene's germline CDR1 is MNHEY and CDR2 SMNVEV (reference sequence). V lost 2 bases to trimming and J lost 4 bases, with 9 bases between them. CDR3 in DNA: TGTGCCAGCAGTTTAGCGACTTCTTACGAGCAGTACTTC. Encoded protein: CASSLATSYEQYF.

V usage is TRBV5-1 and J usage is TRBJ2-3; 8 bases agree with TRBD2. This CDR3 is 15 amino acids long. Germline CDR1 is SGHRS and CDR2 is YFSETQ. Losses at the gene ends were 3 bases for V and 3 bases for J; bases not matched to a gene: 6. This CDR3 reads CASSSSAGATDTQYF. CDR3 DNA sequence: TGCGCCAGCAGCTCCTCAGCGGGAGCTACAGATACGCAGTATTTT.

The chain carries TRBV4-1 and TRBJ2-1; TRBD2 is a possible D gene (6 bases). Germline V gene lookup returns CDR1 MGHRA and CDR2 YSYEKL. The CDR3 contains 15 residues. V gave up 1 base and J gave up 5 bases, with 12 bases separating them. The CDR3 loop reads CASSQGAIADNEQFF. The CDR3 DNA reads as TGCGCCAGCAGCCAAGGTGCAATAGCGGACAATGAGCAGTTCTTC.

This chain joins TRBV11-2 and TRBJ2-3; D perhaps matches TRBD2 (7 bases). The germline V and J ends were trimmed by 3 bases and 3 bases, with 13 bases remaining between them. The length of the CDR3 is 15 residues. CDR1 and CDR2 from the germline V gene are SGHAT and FQNNGV. CDR3 in amino acids: CASSFGGGGTDTQYF. The DNA of the CDR3 is TGTGCCAGCAGCTTCGGGGGAGGGGGGACAGATACGCAGTATTTT.

The chain couples TRBV29-1 to TRBJ1-3; 7 positions match TRBD1. The CDR3 extends over 14 amino acids. V shed 6 bases, J shed 3 bases, and the junction held 8 bases outside the gene matches. Germline V gene lookup returns CDR1 SQVTM and CDR2 ANQGSEA. The CDR3 DNA reads as TGCAGCGTCGTCGCTGGGACAGTTGGAAACACCATATATTTT. It yields the protein CSVVAGTVGNTIYF. Full variable domain (remainder filled in from reference TRBV29-1 and TRBJ1-3): SAVISQKPSRDICQRGTSLTIQCQVDSQVTMMFWYRQQPGQSLTLIATANQGSEATYESGFVIDKFPISRPNLTFSTLTVSNMSPEDSSIYLCSVVAGTVGNTIYFGEGSWLTVV.

The chain combines TRBV6-1 with TRBJ2-7; D is uncertain. Germline assignment: CDR1 MNHNS and CDR2 SASEGT. Trimming removed 7 bases at V and 0 bases at J, with 10 bases between. CDR3 length: 13 residues. DNA of the CDR3: TGTGCCAGCATCAGCAGGCACTCCTACGAGCAGTACTTC. Its protein is CASISRHSYEQYF.

The genes are TRBV11-2 and TRBJ2-3; D may be TRBD2 (7 bases). The germline V and J ends were trimmed by 5 bases and 0 bases, with 15 bases remaining between them. CDR3 length equals 16 residues. The germline CDR1 and CDR2 sequences are SGHAT and FQNNGV. The DNA of the CDR3 is TGTGCCAGCAGCCTAATAGGGAGGGGGAGCACAGATACGCAGTATTTT. Its protein product is CASSLIGRGSTDTQYF. The entire variable domain, with the rest obtained from reference TRBV11-2 and TRBJ2-3, is as follows: EAGVAQSPRYKIIEKRQSVAFWCNPISGHATLYWYQQILGQGPKLLIQFQNNGVVDDSQLPKDRFSAERLKGVDSTLKIQPAKLEDSAVYLCASSLIGRGSTDTQYFGPGTRLTVL.

The chain is built from TRBV2 and TRBJ2-7; D gene unclear. V was pared by 6 bases and J by 3 bases, with 12 bases between. The CDR3 is 13 residues long. The germline CDR1 and CDR2 sequences are SNHLY and FYNNEI. The CDR3 here is CASSRGAVYEQYF. The CDR3 nucleotides read TGTGCCAGCAGCCGAGGCGCCGTCTACGAGCAGTACTTC.

The V gene is TRBV11-3, the J gene TRBJ2-7, with 11 bases aligning to TRBD1. The CDR3 loop spans 14 amino acids. The V gene's germline CDR1 is SGHNT and CDR2 YENEEA. The ends lost 5 bases at V and 6 bases at J; junction bases unmatched: 6. CDR3 sequence reads: CASSPGQGAREQYF. CDR3 DNA: TGTGCCAGCAGCCCCGGACAGGGGGCGCGCGAGCAGTACTTC.

This chain joins TRBV7-9 and TRBJ1-5; D gene uncertain. V was clipped by 2 bases and J by 3 bases, with 8 bases between them. In germline, CDR1 is SEHNR, CDR2 FQNEAQ (reference sequence). There are 14 residues in the CDR3. The CDR3 DNA reads as TGTGCCAGCAGCTTAAATCAGAACAATCAGCCCCAGCATTTT. Translation gives CASSLNQNNQPQHF.

V and J are TRBV9 and TRBJ2-1, with TRBD2 identical over 7 bases. This CDR3 region has 14 residues. V lost 6 bases and J lost 1; bases outside the gene matches: 4. The germline V gene has CDR1 SGDLS and CDR2 YYNGEE. The CDR3 protein is CASTGGSSYNEQFF. The CDR3 DNA is TGTGCCAGCACGGGCGGGAGTTCCTACAATGAGCAGTTCTTC.

J is TRBJ1-1 and V is TRBV30, with a weak D call TRBD1 (5 bases). Trimming took 0 bases from V and 5 from J, leaving 22 bases between them. The CDR3 runs to 17 residues. Germline V CDR1 and CDR2: GTSNPN, SVGIG (reference sequence). CDR3 in DNA: TGTGCCTGGAGTGTATGGGGTGGAACAGGCGTTCATACTGAAGCTTTCTTT. Translating it yields CAWSVWGGTGVHTEAFF.

Written as DNA, the CDR3 is TGTGCCAGCAGTTCCATAGGGGCGGGACCCTACAATGAGCAGTTCTTC. Its translation is CASSSIGAGPYNEQFF. V usage is TRBV28 and J usage is TRBJ2-1; TRBD2 might be the D (6 bases). Looked up from germline, CDR1 is MDHEN and CDR2 is SYDVKM. The germline V and J ends were trimmed by 4 bases and 2 bases, with 15 bases remaining between them. The CDR3 spans 16 residues.

The chain carries TRBV4-2 and TRBJ2-7; 9 bases agree with TRBD2. CDR3 length equals 15 residues. V shed 0 bases, J shed 4 bases, and the junction held 4 bases outside the gene matches. The germline gives CDR1 LGHNA, CDR2 YNFKEQ. CDR3: CASSQDASGVYEQYF. The CDR3, as DNA: TGTGCCAGCAGCCAAGACGCTAGCGGGGTATACGAGCAGTACTTC.

The chain recombines TRBV28 with TRBJ2-3, with TRBD2 identical over 13 bases. The CDR3 contains 17 residues. J was trimmed by 2 bases and V by 6 bases; bases with no gene match: 8. CDR1 MDHEN and CDR2 SYDVKM come from the germline V gene. CDR3 in amino acids: CASRLGTSGMFTDTQYF. The CDR3 region has the DNA TGTGCCAGCAGACTAGGGACTAGCGGGATGTTCACAGATACGCAGTATTTT.

This clone has only a few counts. The V and J genes are TRBV7-8 and TRBJ1-3; TRBD1 matches 7 bases. With 7 bases clipped from V and 0 bases from J, the junction kept 6 bases outside the gene matches. Germline-derived CDR1 and CDR2 are SGHVS and FQNEAQ. This CDR3 has 15 amino acids. CDR3 in DNA: TGTGCCAGCAAGGACAGGCGGGCCTCTGGAAACACCATATATTTT. Translating it yields CASKDRRASGNTIYF.

This chain joins TRBV7-2 and TRBJ1-2, with D maybe TRBD1 (6 bases). With 5 bases removed from V and 8 bases from J, the gap between germline ends came to 15 bases. The CDR3 extends over 13 amino acids. Looked up from germline, CDR1 is SGHTA and CDR2 is FQGNSA. CDR3 nucleotide sequence: TGTGCCAGCAGCCTGGGGGGGCTAGGAGGCTACACCTTC. This sequence encodes CASSLGGLGGYTF.

The chain is built from TRBV4-2 and TRBJ2-7; 11 nucleotides match TRBD2. This CDR3 spans 17 amino acids. V was clipped by 0 bases and J by 6 bases; unmatched bases: 10. CDR1 and CDR2 from the germline V gene are LGHNA and YNFKEQ. CDR3 nucleotides: TGTGCCAGCAGCCAAGATTGGTCAGGGACTAGCGGACTCGAGCAGTACTTC. Translation: CASSQDWSGTSGLEQYF.

The chain is built from TRBV29-1 and TRBJ2-4, with 10 bases lining up with TRBD2. The length of the CDR3 is 18 residues. Germline CDR1 SQVTM, CDR2 ANQGSEA. V shed 7 bases and J 3 bases; nucleotides not matched to a gene: 18. CDR3 in amino acids: CSARGGEREGRGKNIQYF. CDR3 nucleotides: TGCAGCGCCCGGGGTGGCGAGCGGGAGGGCCGGGGCAAAAACATTCAGTACTTC.

The chain carries TRBV19 and TRBJ1-2, with D perhaps matching TRBD1 (5 bases). Germline lookup yields CDR1 LNHDA and CDR2 SQIVND (reference sequence). The CDR3 totals 14 residues. The V end was cut by 10 bases, the J end by 4 bases, with 19 bases between. The CDR3 sequence is CATSGPDGGYGYTF. The CDR3 DNA is TGTGCCACCTCCGGACCCGACGGGGGCTATGGCTACACCTTC. Combining the CDR3 with reference TRBV19 and TRBJ1-2 gives the whole variable domain DGGITQSPKYLFRKEGQNVTLSCEQNLNHDAMYWYRQDPGQGLRLIYYSQIVNDFQKGDIAEGYSVSREKKESFPLTVTSAQKNPTAFYLCATSGPDGGYGYTFGSGTRLTVV.

The chain recombines TRBV6-5 with TRBJ1-2; D is unclear. The CDR3 runs 13 residues. Germline V gene lookup returns CDR1 MNHEY and CDR2 SVGAGI. Trimming removed 2 bases at V and 8 bases at J, with 12 bases between. Here the CDR3 DNA reads TGTGCCAGCAGTTACGAGCCTATTCGAGGCTACACCTTC. Translating gives CASSYEPIRGYTF.

The rearrangement joins TRBV28 to TRBJ1-5, with 7 nucleotides matching TRBD1. The junction had 7 bases not matched to a gene; V was cut back by 10 bases and J by 7 bases. Germline assignment: CDR1 MDHEN and CDR2 SYDVKM. The CDR3 runs 12 residues. The CDR3 here is CATLQGRQPQHF. The CDR3 bases are TGTGCCACCTTACAGGGGAGGCAGCCCCAGCATTTT. The variable domain in full, completed from reference TRBV28 and TRBJ1-5, reads DVKVTQSSRYLVKRTGEKVFLECVQDMDHENMFWYRQDPGLGLRLIYFSYDVKMKEKGDIPEGYSVSREKKERFSLILESASTNQTSMYLCATLQGRQPQHFGDGTRLSIL.

The CDR3 sequence: CASSLALGLNQPQHF. The CDR3 coding sequence is TGTGCCAGCAGCTTAGCGCTCGGTCTCAATCAGCCCCAGCATTTT. The chain uses TRBV11-2 and TRBJ1-5; no firm D call. The CDR3 contains 15 residues. CDR1 and CDR2 from the germline V gene are SGHAT and FQNNGV. V was pared by 1 base and J by 3 bases, with 10 bases between.

Points on this clone: Other DNA sequences in this sample translate to the same CDR3. V gene TRBV5-1 combines with J gene TRBJ1-1; 8 bases align to TRBD1. The CDR3 is 15 residues long. Trimming removed 2 bases from V and 1 base from J; junction bases left unmatched: 4. The germline gives CDR1 SGHRS, CDR2 YFSETQ. The CDR3 region is CASSLTGTGNTEAFF. The DNA for the CDR3 is TGCGCCAGCAGCTTAACCGGGACAGGGAACACTGAAGCTTTCTTT.

V and J are TRBV27 and TRBJ1-1; 9 bases align to TRBD1. V shed 5 bases, J shed 3 bases, and the junction held 10 bases outside the gene matches. CDR3 length: 16 amino acids. In germline, CDR1 is MNHEY, CDR2 SMNVEV (reference sequence). The CDR3: CASSPGQGILHTEAFF. DNA of the CDR3: TGTGCCAGCAGTCCCGGACAGGGGATTTTGCACACTGAAGCTTTCTTT.

The genes are TRBV2 and TRBJ1-5; D is ambiguous. Looked up from germline, CDR1 is SNHLY and CDR2 is FYNNEI. Trimming stripped 6 bases from V and 6 bases from J, with 18 bases between. The CDR3 covers 15 residues. This CDR3 reads CASSQLDRESQPQHF. The CDR3 DNA is TGTGCCAGCAGCCAGTTGGACCGGGAGTCTCAGCCCCAGCATTTT.